The clone carrying this T cell receptor beta chain has a handful of counts. One end of the junction fails to match germline, which may point to a read error. Other DNA sequences from this sample encode an identical CDR3 as well. Germline V lookup: CDR1 MNHNS, CDR2 SASEGT. CDR3 size: 16 residues. This record belongs to a study of cytomegalovirus exposure and HLA in healthy donors. PCR employed 60 Vbeta and 13 Jbeta primers. This table comes from immunoSEQ multiplex PCR, and its TCRdb copy is limited to in-frame clones, with some not included. Among fewer than 200,000 clones listed, around 78% were seen once.

The source of this sequence is a female donor in good health and CMV-seronegative. The material sequenced was PBMCs. The genes are TRBV6-1 and TRBJ1-3; possibly TRBD1 for D (6 bases). CDR3 nucleotide sequence: TGTGCCAGCCGTGAGAGGGGGGGTCGAGGAGGAAACACCATATATTTT. Translated: CASRERGGRGGNTIYF.